The TCR beta chain under discussion was sequenced for a study of blood T cell repertoires in COVID-19. About the study: The United States, Italy and Spain provided the acute and convalescent COVID-19 samples.

Trimming removed 5 bases from V and 7 bases from J; junction bases left unmatched: 12. There are 17 residues in the CDR3. Germline V gene data show CDR1 as KGHSH and CDR2 as LQKENI. Original processing methods: Amplifying reference gene primers gave estimates of nucleated cell counts. The assay was immunoSEQ multiplex PCR, and TCRdb's table has in-frame clones only and misses some. D and trimming were read from the DNA, whereas the V and J calls and clone size are those reported in that table. The table has about 160,000 clones, roughly 80% seen once; the top ten hold approximately 3%. The chain recombines TRBV18 with TRBJ1-5; 12 nucleotides agree with TRBD1. The TCR originated in a man aged 70 or older with acute or convalescent COVID-19. Sequenced input: peripheral blood. The CDR3 DNA follows: TGTGCCAGCTCAGGGACAGGGGGCGCGGGGGCAAGCCAGCCCCAGCATTTT. This translates into CASSGTGGAGASQPQHF.